This is a list of T cell receptor beta chains from one sample in a study of T cells in Graves' hyperthyroidism and ophthalmopathy. A single record per CDR3 protein comes from TCRdb applying MiXCR to the multiplex PCR reads. The sample includes some 350,000 distinct CDR3 sequences, 19% of them seen just once. The sequencing sample was made of blood. Receptors were obtained from a young woman with Graves' hyperthyroidism. Each CDR3 is given with its conserved first and last residue. The order of the fields is D gene, J gene, V gene, clone size, CDR3 DNA, CDR3 protein. D genes are given only for firm matches. Not every row has a clone size; where given, it reads once, few, many or a size class.

- TRBJ2-7 TRBV7-2 - TGTGCCAGCAGCCCCTCGGACTACTCCTACGAGCAGTACTTC CASSPSDYSYEQYF
- TRBJ2-5 TRBV4-1 many TGCGCCAGCAGCCAAGTTCAGGGATGGGACCAAGAGACCCAGTACTTC CASSQVQGWDQETQYF
- TRBJ1-1 TRBV6-1 many TGTGCCAGCAGTGAGGTTGCGGGGTTTGACACTGAAGCTTTCTTT CASSEVAGFDTEAFF
- TRBJ2-7 TRBV20-1 many TGCAGTGCTAGTACGATTGGTCATAGCTCCTACGAGCAGTACTTC CSASTIGHSSYEQYF
- TRBJ2-7 TRBV15 many TGTGCCACCAGCAGGGGCCTACAGGGTTTGAAGCACGAGCAGTACTTC CATSRGLQGLKHEQYF
- TRBJ2-7 TRBV5-1 many TGCGCCAGCAGCTACGACCGGACAGTTCGTCCCTACGAGCAGTACTTC CASSYDRTVRPYEQYF
- TRBJ1-5 TRBV12-3/TRBV12-4 many TGTGCCAGCAGTCCCGGACGAGGGCCCCAGCATTTT CASSPGRGPQHF
TRBD2 TRBJ2-5 TRBV6-5 many TGTGCCAGCAGTCCCCTGGGGAGCGGGGGGAAAGAGACCCAGTACTTC CASSPLGSGGKETQYF
- TRBJ2-7 TRBV20-1 many TGCAGTGCTAGAGTCCCGGGGTTCTTCTACGAGCAGTACTTC CSARVPGFFYEQYF
- TRBJ1-3 TRBV18 - TGTGCCAGCTCAAGAGGGACTGGCTCTGGAAACACCATATATTTT CASSRGTGSGNTIYF
- TRBJ2-5 TRBV5-1 many TGTGCCAGCAGTTTGGGGACTGTGCAAGAGACCCAGTACTTC CASSLGTVQETQYF
- TRBJ1-1 TRBV7-9 many TGTGCCAGCAGCTTAGGTATGGGTGGTACTGAAGCTTTCTTT CASSLGMGGTEAFF
- TRBJ2-4 TRBV12-3/TRBV12-4 many TGTGCCAGCAGTTTATCCCGCAGGTGGGCCATTCAGTACTTC CASSLSRRWAIQYF
- TRBJ1-1 TRBV7-9 many TGTGCCAGCAGCTTAGTGGGGGGGATCACTGAAGCTTTCTTT CASSLVGGITEAFF
- TRBJ2-7 TRBV20-1 many TGCAGTGCTAGACCCTTCGACAGGTCCCCCTACGAGCAGTACTTC CSARPFDRSPYEQYF
TRBD1 TRBJ1-1 TRBV5-1 - TGCGCCAGCAGCGGACGGGGACAGGTCAACACTGAAGCTTTCTTT CASSGRGQVNTEAFF
- TRBJ1-2 TRBV6-4 - TGTGCCGGAATGACACGGAACTATGGCTACACCTTC CAGMTRNYGYTF
- TRBJ1-1 TRBV6-1 - TGTGCCAGCAGTGACCAGGGCTGGGACACTGAAGCTTTCTTT CASSDQGWDTEAFF
- TRBJ1-5 TRBV2 many TGTGCCAGCAGTGATAGCGGGGGCCATCAGCCCCAGCATTTT CASSDSGGHQPQHF
- TRBJ2-7 TRBV13 many TGTGCCAGCAGCCACAGGGCCTCCTCCTACGAGCAGTACTTC CASSHRASSYEQYF
- TRBJ1-5 TRBV24-1 - TGTGCCACCAGTGATATTGACAGCAATCAGCCCCAGCATTTT CATSDIDSNQPQHF
- TRBJ2-7 TRBV5-1 many TGCGCCAGCAGCTTACGTGGAGGGAGCTACGAGCAGTACTTC CASSLRGGSYEQYF
- TRBJ1-3 TRBV5-1 - TGCGCCAGCAGCTTGGTTCCCCGCTCTGGAAACACCATATATTTT CASSLVPRSGNTIYF
- TRBJ2-5 TRBV4-1 - TGCGCCAGCAGCCAAGATGACTCGGCAGCGAGTCAAGAGACCCAGTACTTC CASSQDDSAASQETQYF
TRBD1 TRBJ2-7 TRBV2 few TGTGCCAGCAGTGAGGACAGGGTCCCCTACGAGCAGTACTTC CASSEDRVPYEQYF
- TRBJ2-5 TRBV20-1 many TGCAGTGTCCCGGGGCTGATAAATGTCGGCGGGGAGACCCAGTACTTC CSVPGLINVGGETQYF
- TRBJ1-1 TRBV15 few TGTGCCACCAGCAGAGATCGGGATTTCGGCACTGAAGCTTTCTTT CATSRDRDFGTEAFF
- TRBJ2-5 TRBV12-3/TRBV12-4 many TGTGCCAGCAGATCGAGAGAGACCCAGTACTTC CASRSRETQYF
- TRBJ2-2 TRBV29-1 many TGCAGCGTTGAAGACTCAGGGGATCACGGGGAGCTGTTTTTT CSVEDSGDHGELFF
- TRBJ1-1 TRBV5-1 many TGCGCCAGCAGCCACCAGGGGACTGAAGCTTTCTTT CASSHQGTEAFF
TRBD1 TRBJ1-2 TRBV12-3/TRBV12-4 many TGTGCCAGCAACCTGGGACAGGGGGTCTATGGCTACACCTTC CASNLGQGVYGYTF
TRBD2 TRBJ2-5 TRBV2 - TGTGCCAGCTCTCCGGGACTAGCGGGTCCACAAGAGACCCAGTACTTC CASSPGLAGPQETQYF
- TRBJ2-7 TRBV11-2 few TGTGCCAGCAGCTTAGATCTGGGTGCCTACGAGCAGTACTTC CASSLDLGAYEQYF
- TRBJ2-7 TRBV30 many TGTGCCTGTTCCCTGGGACAAGTAATAACCTACGAGCAGTACTTC CACSLGQVITYEQYF
- TRBJ1-2 TRBV27 many TGTGCCAACCCTTCCGGGACAAGGCCCTCTCACTATGGCTACACCTTC CANPSGTRPSHYGYTF
- TRBJ1-1 TRBV12-3/TRBV12-4 many TGTGCCAGCAGTTTTGCAGGGACGAGGGGCACTGAAGCTTTCTTT CASSFAGTRGTEAFF
- TRBJ2-2 TRBV24-1 - TGTGCCACCAGTGATATACTAGTCGGCACCGGGGAGCTGTTTTTT CATSDILVGTGELFF
TRBD1 TRBJ2-7 TRBV24-1 many TGTGCCACCAGTGATACAGGGGGAACCACCTACGAGCAGTACTTC CATSDTGGTTYEQYF
- TRBJ2-3 TRBV5-5 few TGTGCCAGCAGCTTGGGGGGTGTGGGCGGAGTCACAGATACGCAGTATTTT CASSLGGVGGVTDTQYF
- TRBJ1-1 TRBV6-1 many TGTGCCAGCAACCTCCAGTCCCGGACAGAAGCTTTCTTT CASNLQSRTEAFF
TRBD2 TRBJ2-7 TRBV20-1 many TGCAGTGCCGGGAGCGGGGGGAGCTACGAGCAGTACTTC CSAGSGGSYEQYF
- TRBJ2-3 TRBV7-8 few TGTGCCAGCAGCCCGCGACTAGGGGATACGCAGTATTTT CASSPRLGDTQYF
- TRBJ1-1 TRBV6-5 many TGTGCCAGCATTACATCGAGGAACACTGAAGCTTTCTTT CASITSRNTEAFF
TRBD2 TRBJ2-5 TRBV2 many TGTGCCAGCAGTGGGGGGGGTGGAGAGACCCAGTACTTC CASSGGGGETQYF
- TRBJ2-5 TRBV9 many TGTGCCAGCAGCGTAGGGACGGCAGAGTACCAAGAGACCCAGTACTTC CASSVGTAEYQETQYF
- TRBJ1-5 TRBV19 many TGTGCCACACGTGAGTATAGCAATCAGCCCCAGCATTTT CATREYSNQPQHF
- TRBJ1-2 TRBV5-6 many TGTGCCAGCAGCTTGGGACAGGTCAACTATGGCTACACCTTC CASSLGQVNYGYTF